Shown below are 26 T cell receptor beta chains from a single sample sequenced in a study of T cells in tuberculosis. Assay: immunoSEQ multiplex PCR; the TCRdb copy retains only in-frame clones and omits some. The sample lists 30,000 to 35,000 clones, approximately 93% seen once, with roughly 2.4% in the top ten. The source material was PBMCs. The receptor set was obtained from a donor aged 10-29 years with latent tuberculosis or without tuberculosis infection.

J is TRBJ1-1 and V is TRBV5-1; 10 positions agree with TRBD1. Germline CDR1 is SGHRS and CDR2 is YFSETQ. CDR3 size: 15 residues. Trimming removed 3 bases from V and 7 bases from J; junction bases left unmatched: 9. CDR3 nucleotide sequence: TGCGCCAGCAGCTCTCGGACAGGGGGGAAGAGTGAAGCTTTCTTT. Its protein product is CASSSRTGGKSEAFF. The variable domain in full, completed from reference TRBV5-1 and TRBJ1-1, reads KAGVTQTPRYLIKTRGQQVTLSCSPISGHRSVSWYQQTPGQGLQFLFEYFSETQRNKGNFPGRFSGRQFSNSRSEMNVSTLELGDSALYLCASSSRTGGKSEAFFGQGTRLTVV.

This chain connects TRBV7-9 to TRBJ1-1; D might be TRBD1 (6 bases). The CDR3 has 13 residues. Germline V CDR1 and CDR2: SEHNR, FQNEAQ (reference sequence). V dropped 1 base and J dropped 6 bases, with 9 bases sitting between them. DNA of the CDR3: TGTGCCAGCAGCTTAGGGGGGCGCCCTGAAGCTTTCTTT. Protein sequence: CASSLGGRPEAFF.

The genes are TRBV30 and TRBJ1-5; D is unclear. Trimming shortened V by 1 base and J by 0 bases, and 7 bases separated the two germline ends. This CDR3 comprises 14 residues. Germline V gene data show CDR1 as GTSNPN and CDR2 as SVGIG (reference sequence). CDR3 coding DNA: TGTGCCTGGAGTGCAGGTTATAGCAATCAGCCCCAGCATTTT. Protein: CAWSAGYSNQPQHF.

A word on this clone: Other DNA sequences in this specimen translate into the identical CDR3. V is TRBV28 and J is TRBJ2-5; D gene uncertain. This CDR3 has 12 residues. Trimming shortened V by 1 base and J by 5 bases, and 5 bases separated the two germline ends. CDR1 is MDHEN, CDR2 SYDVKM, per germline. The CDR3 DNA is TGTGCCAGCAGTTTATTTGCGGAGACCCAGTACTTC. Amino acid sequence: CASSLFAETQYF. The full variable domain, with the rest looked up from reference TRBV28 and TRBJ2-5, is DVKVTQSSRYLVKRTGEKVFLECVQDMDHENMFWYRQDPGLGLRLIYFSYDVKMKEKGDIPEGYSVSREKKERFSLILESASTNQTSMYLCASSLFAETQYFGPGTRLLVL.

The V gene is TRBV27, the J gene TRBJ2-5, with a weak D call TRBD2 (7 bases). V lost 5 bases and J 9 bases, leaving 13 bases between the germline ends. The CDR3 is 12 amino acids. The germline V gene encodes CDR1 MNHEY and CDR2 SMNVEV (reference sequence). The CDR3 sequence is CASSAEGGAQYF. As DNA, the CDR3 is TGTGCCAGCAGTGCCGAGGGGGGGGCCCAGTACTTC.

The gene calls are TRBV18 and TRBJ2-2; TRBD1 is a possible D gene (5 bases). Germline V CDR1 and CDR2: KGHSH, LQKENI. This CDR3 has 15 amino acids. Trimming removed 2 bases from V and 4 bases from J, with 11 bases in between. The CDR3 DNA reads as TGTGCCAGCTCACCAATCAGGGTGACCACCGGGGAGCTGTTTTTT. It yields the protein CASSPIRVTTGELFF.

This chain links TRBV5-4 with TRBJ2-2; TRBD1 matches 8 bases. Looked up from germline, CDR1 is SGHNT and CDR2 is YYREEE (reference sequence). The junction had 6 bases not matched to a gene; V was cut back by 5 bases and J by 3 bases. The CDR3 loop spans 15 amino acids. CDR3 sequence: CASSPPRGHTGELFF. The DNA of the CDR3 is TGTGCCAGCAGTCCCCCCAGGGGGCACACCGGGGAGCTGTTTTTT.

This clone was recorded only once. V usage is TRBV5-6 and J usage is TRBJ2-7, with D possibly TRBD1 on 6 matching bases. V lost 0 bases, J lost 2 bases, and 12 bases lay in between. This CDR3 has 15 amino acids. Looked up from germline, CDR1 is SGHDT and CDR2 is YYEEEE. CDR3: CASSLAYNRAYEQYF. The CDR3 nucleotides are TGTGCCAGCAGCTTGGCCTACAACAGGGCCTACGAGCAGTACTTC.

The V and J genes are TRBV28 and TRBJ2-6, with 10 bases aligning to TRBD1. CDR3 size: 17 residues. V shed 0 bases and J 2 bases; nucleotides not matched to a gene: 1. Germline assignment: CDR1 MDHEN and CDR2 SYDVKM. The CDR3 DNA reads TGTGCCAGCAGTTTATGGGGACAGGGGACTGGGGCCAACGTCCTGACTTTC. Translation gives CASSLWGQGTGANVLTF.

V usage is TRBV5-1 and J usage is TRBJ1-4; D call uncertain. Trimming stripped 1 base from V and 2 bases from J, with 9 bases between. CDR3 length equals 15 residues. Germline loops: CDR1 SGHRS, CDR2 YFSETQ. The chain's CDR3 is CASSLTAATNEKLFF. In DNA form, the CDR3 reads TGCGCCAGCAGCTTGACCGCGGCGACTAATGAAAAACTGTTTTTT.

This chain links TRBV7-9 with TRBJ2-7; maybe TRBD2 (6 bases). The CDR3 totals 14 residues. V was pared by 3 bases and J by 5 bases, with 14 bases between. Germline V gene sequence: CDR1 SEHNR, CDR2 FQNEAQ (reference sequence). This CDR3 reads CASSLEWRANEQYF. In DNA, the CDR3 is TGTGCCAGCAGCTTGGAATGGAGGGCAAACGAGCAGTACTTC.

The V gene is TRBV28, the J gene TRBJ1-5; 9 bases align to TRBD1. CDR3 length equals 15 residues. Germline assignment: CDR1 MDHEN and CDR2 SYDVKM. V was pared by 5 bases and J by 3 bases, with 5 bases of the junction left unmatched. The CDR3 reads CASSTGDRDNQPQHF. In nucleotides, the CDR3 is TGTGCCAGCAGTACCGGGGACAGGGACAATCAGCCCCAGCATTTT.

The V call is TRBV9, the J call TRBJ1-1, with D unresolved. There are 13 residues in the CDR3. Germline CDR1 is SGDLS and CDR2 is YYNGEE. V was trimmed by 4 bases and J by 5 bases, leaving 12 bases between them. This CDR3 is CASSSEAGTEAFF. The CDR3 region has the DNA TGTGCCAGCAGCTCCGAGGCGGGGACTGAAGCTTTCTTT.

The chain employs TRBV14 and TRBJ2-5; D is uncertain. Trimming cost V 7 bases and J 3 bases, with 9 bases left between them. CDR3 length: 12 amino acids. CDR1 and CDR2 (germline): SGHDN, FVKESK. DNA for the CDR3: TGTGCCAGCACGCGAACTGAAGAGACCCAGTACTTC. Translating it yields CASTRTEETQYF.

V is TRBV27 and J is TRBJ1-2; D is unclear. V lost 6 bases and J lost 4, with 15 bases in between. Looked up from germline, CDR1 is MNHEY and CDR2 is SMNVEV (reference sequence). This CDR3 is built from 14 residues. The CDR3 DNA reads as TGTGCCAGCAGCCCCCAGAGGAACGGCTATGGCTACACCTTC. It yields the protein CASSPQRNGYGYTF.

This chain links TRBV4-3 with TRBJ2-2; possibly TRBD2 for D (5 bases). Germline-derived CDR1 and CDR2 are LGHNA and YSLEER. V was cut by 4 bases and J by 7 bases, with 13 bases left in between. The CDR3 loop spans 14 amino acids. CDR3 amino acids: CASSPSGGLGELFF. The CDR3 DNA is TGCGCCAGCAGCCCCTCCGGAGGCCTCGGGGAGCTGTTTTTT.

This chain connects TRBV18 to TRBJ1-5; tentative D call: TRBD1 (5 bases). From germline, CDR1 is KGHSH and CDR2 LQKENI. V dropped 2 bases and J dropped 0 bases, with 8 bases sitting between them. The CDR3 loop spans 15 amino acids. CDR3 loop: CASSPETASNQPQHF. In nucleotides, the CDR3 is TGTGCCAGCTCACCAGAGACAGCTAGCAATCAGCCCCAGCATTTT.

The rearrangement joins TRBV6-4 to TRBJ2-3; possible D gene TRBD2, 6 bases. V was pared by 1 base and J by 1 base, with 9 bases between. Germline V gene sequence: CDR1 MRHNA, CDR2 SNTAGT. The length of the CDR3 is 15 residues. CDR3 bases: TGTGCCAGCAGTGACTTCGGGGGTCGCACAGATACGCAGTATTTT. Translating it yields CASSDFGGRTDTQYF.

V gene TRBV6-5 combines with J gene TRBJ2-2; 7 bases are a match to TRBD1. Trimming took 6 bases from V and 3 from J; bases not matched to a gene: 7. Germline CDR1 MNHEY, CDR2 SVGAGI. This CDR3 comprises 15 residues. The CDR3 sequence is CASSLGQGDTGELFF. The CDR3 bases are TGTGCCAGCAGCCTCGGTCAGGGGGACACCGGGGAGCTGTTTTTT.

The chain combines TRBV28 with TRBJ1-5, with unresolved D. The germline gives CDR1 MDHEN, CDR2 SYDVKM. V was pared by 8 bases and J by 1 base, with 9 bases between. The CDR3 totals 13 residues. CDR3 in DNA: TGTGCCAGCTGCGTGGGCAGCAATCAGCCCCAGCATTTT. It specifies CASCVGSNQPQHF.

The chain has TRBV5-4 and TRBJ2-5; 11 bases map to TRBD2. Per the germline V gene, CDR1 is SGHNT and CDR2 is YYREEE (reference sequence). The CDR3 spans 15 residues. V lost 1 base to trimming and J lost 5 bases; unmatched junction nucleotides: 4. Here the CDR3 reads CASSLPLAGEETQYF. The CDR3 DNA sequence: TGTGCCAGCAGCTTGCCACTAGCGGGAGAGGAGACCCAGTACTTC.

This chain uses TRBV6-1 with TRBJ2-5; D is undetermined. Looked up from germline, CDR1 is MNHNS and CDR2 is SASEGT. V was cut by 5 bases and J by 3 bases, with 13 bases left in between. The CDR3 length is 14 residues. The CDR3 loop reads CASSLNFPKETQYF. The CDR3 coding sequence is TGTGCCAGCAGTCTCAACTTCCCTAAAGAGACCCAGTACTTC.

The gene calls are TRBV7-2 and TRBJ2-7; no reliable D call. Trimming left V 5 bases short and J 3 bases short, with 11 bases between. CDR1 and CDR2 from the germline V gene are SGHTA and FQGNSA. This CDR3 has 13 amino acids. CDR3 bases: TGTGCCAGCAGCCTGTTCCCCGTCTACGAGCAGTACTTC. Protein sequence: CASSLFPVYEQYF.

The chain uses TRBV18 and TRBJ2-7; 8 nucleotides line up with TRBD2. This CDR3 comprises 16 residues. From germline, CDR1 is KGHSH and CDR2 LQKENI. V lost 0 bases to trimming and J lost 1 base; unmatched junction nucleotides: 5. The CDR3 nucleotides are TGTGCCAGCTCACCACCTATAACTAGCGGATCCTACGAGCAGTACTTC. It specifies CASSPPITSGSYEQYF.

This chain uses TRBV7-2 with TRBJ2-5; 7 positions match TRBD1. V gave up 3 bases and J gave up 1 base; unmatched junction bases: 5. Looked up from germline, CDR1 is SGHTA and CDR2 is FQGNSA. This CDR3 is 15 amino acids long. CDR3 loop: CASSFSRGSQETQYF. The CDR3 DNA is TGTGCCAGCAGCTTTAGCAGGGGGAGCCAAGAGACCCAGTACTTC.

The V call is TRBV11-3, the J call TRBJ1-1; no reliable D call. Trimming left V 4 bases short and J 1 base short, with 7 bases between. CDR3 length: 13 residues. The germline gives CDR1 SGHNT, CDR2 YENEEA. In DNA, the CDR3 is TGTGCCAGCAGCTACGGGAAGAACACTGAAGCTTTCTTT. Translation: CASSYGKNTEAFF.